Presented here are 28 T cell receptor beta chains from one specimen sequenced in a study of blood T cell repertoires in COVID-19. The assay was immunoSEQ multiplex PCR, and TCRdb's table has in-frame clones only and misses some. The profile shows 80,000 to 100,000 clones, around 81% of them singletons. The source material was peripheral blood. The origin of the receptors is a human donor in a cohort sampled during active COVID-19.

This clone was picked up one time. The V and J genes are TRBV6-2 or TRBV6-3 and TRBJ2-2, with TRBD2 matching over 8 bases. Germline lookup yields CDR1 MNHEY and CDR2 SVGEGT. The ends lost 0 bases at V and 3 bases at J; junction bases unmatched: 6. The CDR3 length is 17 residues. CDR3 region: CASSYSPAGEYTGELFF. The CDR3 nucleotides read TGTGCCAGCAGTTACTCCCCAGCGGGAGAGTACACCGGGGAGCTGTTTTTT.

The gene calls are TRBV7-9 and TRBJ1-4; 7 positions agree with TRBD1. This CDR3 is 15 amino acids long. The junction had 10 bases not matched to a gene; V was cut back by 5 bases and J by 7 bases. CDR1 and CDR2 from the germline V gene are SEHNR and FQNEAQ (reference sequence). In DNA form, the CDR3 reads TGTGCCAGCAGCCAACCCAGGGGGGTTGGTGAAAAACTGTTTTTT. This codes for CASSQPRGVGEKLFF. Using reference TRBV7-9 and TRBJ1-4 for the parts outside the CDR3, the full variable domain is DTGVSQNPRHKITKRGQNVTFRCDPISEHNRLYWYRQTLGQGPEFLTYFQNEAQLEKSRLLSDRFSAERPKGSFSTLEIQRTEQGDSAMYLCASSQPRGVGEKLFFGSGTQLSVL.

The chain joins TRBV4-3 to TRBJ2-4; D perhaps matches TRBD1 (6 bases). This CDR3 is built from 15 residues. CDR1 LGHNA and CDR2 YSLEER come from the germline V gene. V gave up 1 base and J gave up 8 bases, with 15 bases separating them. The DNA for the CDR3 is TGCGCCAGCAGCCAAGCTTGGGACACTGCCTACATTCAGTACTTC. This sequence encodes CASSQAWDTAYIQYF.

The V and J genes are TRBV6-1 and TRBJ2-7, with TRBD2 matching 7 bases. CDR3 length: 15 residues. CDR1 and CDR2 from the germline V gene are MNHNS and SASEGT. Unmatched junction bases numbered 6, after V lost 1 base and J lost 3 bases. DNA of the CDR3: TGTGCCAGCAGTGAAGGGGAGGGACCTCACTACGAGCAGTACTTC. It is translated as CASSEGEGPHYEQYF.

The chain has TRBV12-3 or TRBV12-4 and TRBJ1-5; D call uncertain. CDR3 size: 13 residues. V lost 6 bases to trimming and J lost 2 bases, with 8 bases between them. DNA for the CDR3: TGTGCCAGCAGCTATTATGGCAATCAGCCCCAGCATTTT. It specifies CASSYYGNQPQHF.

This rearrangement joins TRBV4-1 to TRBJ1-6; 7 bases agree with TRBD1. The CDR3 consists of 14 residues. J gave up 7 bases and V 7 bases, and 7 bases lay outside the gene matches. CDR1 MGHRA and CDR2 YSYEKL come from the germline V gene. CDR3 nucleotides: TGCGCCAGCAAGAATCCGGGACAGAATTCACCCCTCCACTTT. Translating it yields CASKNPGQNSPLHF.

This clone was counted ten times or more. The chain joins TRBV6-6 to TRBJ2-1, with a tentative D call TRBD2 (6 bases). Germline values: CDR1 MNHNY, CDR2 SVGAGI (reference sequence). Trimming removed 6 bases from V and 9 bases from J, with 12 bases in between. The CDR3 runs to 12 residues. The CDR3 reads CASSLDGGEQFF. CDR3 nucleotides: TGTGCCAGCAGCCTCGACGGGGGTGAGCAGTTCTTC.

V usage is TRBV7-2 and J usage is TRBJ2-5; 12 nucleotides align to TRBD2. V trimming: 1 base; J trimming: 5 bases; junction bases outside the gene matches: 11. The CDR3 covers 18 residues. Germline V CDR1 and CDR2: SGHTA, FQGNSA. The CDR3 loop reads CASSLVGASGGVRETQYF. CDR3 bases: TGTGCCAGCAGCTTAGTCGGGGCTAGCGGGGGGGTAAGGGAGACCCAGTACTTC.

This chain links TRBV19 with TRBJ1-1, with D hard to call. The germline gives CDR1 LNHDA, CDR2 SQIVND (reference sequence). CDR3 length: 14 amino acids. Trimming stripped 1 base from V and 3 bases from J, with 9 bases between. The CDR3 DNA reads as TGTGCCAGTAGTATAGCCACAGCCTACACTGAAGCTTTCTTT. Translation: CASSIATAYTEAFF.

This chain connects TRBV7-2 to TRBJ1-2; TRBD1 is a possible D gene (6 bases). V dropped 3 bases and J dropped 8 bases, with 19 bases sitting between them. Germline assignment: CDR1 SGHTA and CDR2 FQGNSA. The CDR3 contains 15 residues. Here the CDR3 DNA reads TGTGCCAGCAGCTTGGGGGCCAGGGTACGATTCGGCTACACCTTC. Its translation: CASSLGARVRFGYTF.

CDR3 DNA: TGTGCCAGCAGTTTAAGGTCGCAGGGGGCAGGTGGCTACACCTTC. Amino acid sequence: CASSLRSQGAGGYTF. The V call is TRBV28, the J call TRBJ1-2, with 8 nucleotides matching TRBD1. The CDR3 totals 15 residues. Germline lookup yields CDR1 MDHEN and CDR2 SYDVKM. V trimming: 2 bases; J trimming: 7 bases; junction bases outside the gene matches: 9.

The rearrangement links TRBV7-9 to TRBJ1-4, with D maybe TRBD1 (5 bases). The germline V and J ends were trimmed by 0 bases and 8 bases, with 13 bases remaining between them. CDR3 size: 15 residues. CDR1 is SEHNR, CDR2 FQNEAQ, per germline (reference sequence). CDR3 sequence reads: CASSLAGQGAEKLFF. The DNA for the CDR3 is TGTGCCAGCAGCTTAGCTGGCCAGGGCGCCGAAAAACTGTTTTTT.

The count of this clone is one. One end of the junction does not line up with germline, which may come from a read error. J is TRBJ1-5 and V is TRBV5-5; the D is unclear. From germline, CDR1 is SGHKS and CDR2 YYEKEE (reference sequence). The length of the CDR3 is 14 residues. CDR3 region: CASSLGLSNQPQHF. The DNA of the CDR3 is TGTGCCAGCAGTTTGGGCCTAAGCAATCAGCCCCAGCATTTT. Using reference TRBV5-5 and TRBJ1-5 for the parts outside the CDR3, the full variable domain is DAGVTQSPTHLIKTRGQQVTLRCSPISGHKSVSWYQQVLGQGPQFIFQYYEKEERGRGNFPDRFSARQFPNYSSELNVNALLLGDSALYLCASSLGLSNQPQHFGDGTRLSIL.

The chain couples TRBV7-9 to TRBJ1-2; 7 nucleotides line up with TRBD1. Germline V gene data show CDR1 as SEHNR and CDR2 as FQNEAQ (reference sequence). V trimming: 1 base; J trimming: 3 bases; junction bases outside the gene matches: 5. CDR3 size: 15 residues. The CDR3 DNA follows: TGTGCCAGCAGCTTAGTAGCTGGACAGGACTATGGCTACACCTTC. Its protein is CASSLVAGQDYGYTF.

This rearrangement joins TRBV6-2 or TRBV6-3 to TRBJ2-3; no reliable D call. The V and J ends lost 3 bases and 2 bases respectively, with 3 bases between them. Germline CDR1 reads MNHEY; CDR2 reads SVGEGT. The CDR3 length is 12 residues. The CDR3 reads CASSYLTDTQYF. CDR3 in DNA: TGTGCCAGCAGTTATCTCACAGATACGCAGTATTTT.

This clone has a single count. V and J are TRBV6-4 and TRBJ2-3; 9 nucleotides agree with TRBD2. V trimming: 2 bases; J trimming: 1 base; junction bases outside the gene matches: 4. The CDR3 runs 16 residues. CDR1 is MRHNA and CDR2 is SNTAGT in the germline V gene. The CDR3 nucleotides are TGTGCCAGCAGTGACGGGGTAGCGGGAGGCACAGATACGCAGTATTTT. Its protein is CASSDGVAGGTDTQYF.

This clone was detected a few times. CDR3 sequence: CASNQYGTTTDTQYF. CDR3 sequence (DNA): TGTGCCAGCAACCAATACGGGACAACCACAGATACGCAGTATTTT. This chain connects TRBV25-1 to TRBJ2-3; D perhaps matches TRBD1 (6 bases). Germline-derived CDR1 and CDR2 are MGHDK and SYGVNS. The CDR3 loop spans 15 amino acids. The V end lost 7 bases, the J end lost 2 bases, and 16 bases lay between the germline ends. Complete variable domain (other parts from reference TRBV25-1 and TRBJ2-3): EADIYQTPRYLVIGTGKKITLECSQTMGHDKMYWYQQDPGMELHLIHYSYGVNSTEKGDLSSESTVSRIRTEHFPLTLESARPSHTSQYLCASNQYGTTTDTQYFGPGTRLTVL.

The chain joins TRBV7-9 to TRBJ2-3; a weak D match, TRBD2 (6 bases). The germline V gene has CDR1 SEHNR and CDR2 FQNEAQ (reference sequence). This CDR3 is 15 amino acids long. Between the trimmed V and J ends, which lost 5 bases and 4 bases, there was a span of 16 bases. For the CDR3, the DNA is TGTGCCAGCAGCCCGGGACTTCCCGGGGCAGATACGCAGTATTTT. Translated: CASSPGLPGADTQYF.

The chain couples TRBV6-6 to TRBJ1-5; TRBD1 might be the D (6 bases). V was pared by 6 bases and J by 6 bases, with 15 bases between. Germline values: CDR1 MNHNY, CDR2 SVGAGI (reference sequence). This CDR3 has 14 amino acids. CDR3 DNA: TGTGCCAGCAGGCGGGACGGGGGGCGTCAGCCCCAGCATTTT. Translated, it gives CASRRDGGRQPQHF.

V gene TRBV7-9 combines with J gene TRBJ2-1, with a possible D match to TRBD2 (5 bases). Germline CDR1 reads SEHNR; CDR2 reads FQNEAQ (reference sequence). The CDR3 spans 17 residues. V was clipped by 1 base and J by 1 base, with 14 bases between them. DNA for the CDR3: TGTGCCAGCAGCTTAGTAGGCGCAGCGGTGTCCTACAATGAGCAGTTCTTC. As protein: CASSLVGAAVSYNEQFF.

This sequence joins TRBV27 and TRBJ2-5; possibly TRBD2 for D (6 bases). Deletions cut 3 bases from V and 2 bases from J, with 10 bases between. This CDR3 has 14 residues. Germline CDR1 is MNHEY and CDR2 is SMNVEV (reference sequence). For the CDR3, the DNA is TGTGCCAGCAGTTTCCTCGGGAGTCAAGAGACCCAGTACTTC. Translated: CASSFLGSQETQYF.

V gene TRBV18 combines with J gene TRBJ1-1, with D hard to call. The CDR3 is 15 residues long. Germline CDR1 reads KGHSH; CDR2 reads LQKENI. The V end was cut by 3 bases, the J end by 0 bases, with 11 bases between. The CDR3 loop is CASSPLTLMNTEAFF. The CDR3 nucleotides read TGTGCCAGCTCACCTTTGACACTTATGAACACTGAAGCTTTCTTT.

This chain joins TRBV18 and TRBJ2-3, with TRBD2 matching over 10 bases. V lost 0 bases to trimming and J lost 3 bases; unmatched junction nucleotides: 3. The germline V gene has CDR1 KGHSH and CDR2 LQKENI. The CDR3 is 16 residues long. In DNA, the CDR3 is TGTGCCAGCTCACCACCGGCTAGCGGGGGTACAGATACGCAGTATTTT. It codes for CASSPPASGGTDTQYF. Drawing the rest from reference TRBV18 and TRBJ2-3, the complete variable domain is NAGVMQNPRHLVRRRGQEARLRCSPMKGHSHVYWYRQLPEEGLKFMVYLQKENIIDESGMPKERFSAEFPKEGPSILRIQQVVRGDSAAYFCASSPPASGGTDTQYFGPGTRLTVL.

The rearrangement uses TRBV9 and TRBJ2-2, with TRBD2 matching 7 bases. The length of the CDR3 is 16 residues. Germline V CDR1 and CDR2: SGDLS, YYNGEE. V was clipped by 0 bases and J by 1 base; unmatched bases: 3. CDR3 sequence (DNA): TGTGCCAGCAGCGTAGCTCCTAGCGGGAACACCGGGGAGCTGTTTTTT. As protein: CASSVAPSGNTGELFF.

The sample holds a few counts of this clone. This chain's CDR3 is CASSLQGSTEAFF. Written as DNA, the CDR3 is TGTGCCAGCAGTTTACAGGGGAGCACTGAAGCTTTCTTT. The rearrangement links TRBV6-5 to TRBJ1-1; 7 bases are a match to TRBD1. Germline assignment: CDR1 MNHEY and CDR2 SVGAGI. V gave up 4 bases and J gave up 4 bases; unmatched junction bases: 3. The CDR3 spans 13 residues.

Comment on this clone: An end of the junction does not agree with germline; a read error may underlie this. CDR3: CASRLDRSSSYNSPLHF. The CDR3 DNA sequence: TGCGCCAGCAGATTGGACAGGTCGAGCTCCTATAATTCACCCCTCCACTTT. The chain couples TRBV5-1 to TRBJ1-6; 7 bases are shared with TRBD1. The CDR3 spans 17 residues. Germline values: CDR1 SGHRS, CDR2 YFSETQ.

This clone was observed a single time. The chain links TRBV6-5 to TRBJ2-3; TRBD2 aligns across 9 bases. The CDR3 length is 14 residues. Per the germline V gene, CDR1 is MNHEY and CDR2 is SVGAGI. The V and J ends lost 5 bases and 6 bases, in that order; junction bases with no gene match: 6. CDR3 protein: CASSLRTSVDTQYF. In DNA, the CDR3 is TGTGCCAGCAGTCTCCGGACTAGCGTGGATACGCAGTATTTT.

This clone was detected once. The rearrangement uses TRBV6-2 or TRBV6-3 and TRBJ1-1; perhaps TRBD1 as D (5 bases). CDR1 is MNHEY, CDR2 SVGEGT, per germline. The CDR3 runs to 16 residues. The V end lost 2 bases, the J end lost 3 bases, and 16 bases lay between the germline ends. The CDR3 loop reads CASSYPPEGWDTEAFF. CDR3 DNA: TGTGCCAGCAGTTACCCTCCGGAGGGGTGGGACACTGAAGCTTTCTTT.